The 31 T cell receptor beta chains reported below all come from one sample, sequenced in a study of cytomegalovirus exposure and HLA in healthy donors (dated by TCRdb to about 2017). The library was built by means of the immunoSEQ multiplex PCR assay. TCRdb obtained this table from immuneACCESS and retained in-frame rearrangements with V and J assigned. These tables miss some clones; where compared with another copy, unresolved V genes account for less than half of the shortfall, and the remainder is unexplained. The sample data list about 55,000 clones, and about 93% of these were observed just once. About 2.9% of the sample comes from the top ten. Sequences were obtained from PBMCs. The receptors here all came from a man in his late teens or twenties in good health and CMV-seronegative.

This clone was seen a few times. The genes are TRBV2 and TRBJ1-3; TRBD1 might be the D (5 bases). This CDR3 is 16 amino acids long. Germline V gene data show CDR1 as SNHLY and CDR2 as FYNNEI. V lost 1 base, J lost 0 bases, and 10 bases lay in between. Written as DNA, the CDR3 is TGTGCCAGCAGTGAAGGGAGGGGATACTCTGGAAACACCATATATTTT. Its translation is CASSEGRGYSGNTIYF.

Only a few counts were recorded for this clone. The chain links TRBV7-2 to TRBJ2-7; tentative D call: TRBD1 (6 bases). V was pared by 4 bases and J by 4 bases, with 17 bases between. CDR1 SGHTA and CDR2 FQGNSA come from the germline V gene. This CDR3 spans 15 amino acids. The CDR3 here is CASSSSYGTFYEQYF. As DNA, the CDR3 is TGTGCCAGCAGCTCCTCCTACGGGACATTTTACGAGCAGTACTTC.

V gene TRBV6-6 combines with J gene TRBJ2-4; possibly TRBD1 for D (5 bases). V lost 2 bases, J lost 15 bases, and 14 bases lay in between. This CDR3 spans 12 amino acids. CDR1 and CDR2 (germline): MNHNY, SVGAGI (reference sequence). This CDR3 reads CASSYINRGVYF. The CDR3 nucleotides read TGTGCCAGCAGTTACATTAATAGGGGTGTGTACTTC.

The chain employs TRBV28 and TRBJ1-2; no clear D gene. Deletions cut 4 bases from V and 7 bases from J, with 7 bases between. The V gene's germline CDR1 is MDHEN and CDR2 SYDVKM. There are 11 residues in the CDR3. The CDR3 nucleotides read TGTGCCAGCAGTTCCTTCTCTGGCTACACCTTC. It is translated as CASSSFSGYTF.

V is TRBV28 and J is TRBJ2-5; 9 bases fit TRBD1. With 3 bases clipped from V and 0 bases from J, the junction kept 5 bases outside the gene matches. This CDR3 has 16 residues. Germline CDR1 MDHEN, CDR2 SYDVKM. CDR3 nucleotides: TGTGCCAGCAGTTTCGGGGACAGGGCCTACCAAGAGACCCAGTACTTC. It translates to CASSFGDRAYQETQYF. Full variable domain (outside the CDR3, taken from reference TRBV28 and TRBJ2-5): DVKVTQSSRYLVKRTGEKVFLECVQDMDHENMFWYRQDPGLGLRLIYFSYDVKMKEKGDIPEGYSVSREKKERFSLILESASTNQTSMYLCASSFGDRAYQETQYFGPGTRLLVL.

V is TRBV7-9 and J is TRBJ2-1; TRBD2 aligns across 7 bases. The ends lost 11 bases at V and 5 bases at J; junction bases unmatched: 12. This CDR3 spans 14 amino acids. From germline, CDR1 is SEHNR and CDR2 FQNEAQ (reference sequence). CDR3 sequence: CAGLGGRSNNEQFF. The CDR3 region has the DNA TGTGCCGGGCTTGGCGGGAGAAGTAACAATGAGCAGTTCTTC.

The V call is TRBV2, the J call TRBJ2-1; 7 bases are shared with TRBD1. The V segment lost 7 bases and the J segment 7 bases; nucleotides outside the gene matches: 10. Germline loops: CDR1 SNHLY, CDR2 FYNNEI. CDR3 size: 14 residues. CDR3: CASKSRQGANEQFF. Written as DNA, the CDR3 is TGTGCCAGCAAAAGTCGACAGGGAGCGAATGAGCAGTTCTTC.

This clone was observed a handful of times. The chain combines TRBV30 with TRBJ1-1; D gene uncertain. Trimming left V 5 bases short and J 0 bases short, with 10 bases between. The germline V gene has CDR1 GTSNPN and CDR2 SVGIG (reference sequence). This CDR3 region has 13 residues. The CDR3 sequence is CAWATRVNTEAFF. In DNA form, the CDR3 reads TGTGCCTGGGCTACACGGGTGAACACTGAAGCTTTCTTT.

The chain uses TRBV2 and TRBJ1-1, with 7 bases aligning to TRBD1. The CDR3 loop spans 16 amino acids. V gave up 5 bases and J gave up 3 bases; unmatched junction bases: 12. Germline CDR1 and CDR2: SNHLY and FYNNEI. The DNA for the CDR3 is TGTGCCAGCAGTCGTACGAAGGGGGCGGAGGACACTGAAGCTTTCTTT. It specifies CASSRTKGAEDTEAFF. Full variable domain (remainder filled in from reference TRBV2 and TRBJ1-1): EPEVTQTPSHQVTQMGQEVILRCVPISNHLYFYWYRQILGQKVEFLVSFYNNEISEKSEIFDDQFSVERPDGSNFTLKIRSTKLEDSAMYFCASSRTKGAEDTEAFFGQGTRLTVV.

The chain uses TRBV28 and TRBJ2-7; 8 bases line up with TRBD1. The CDR3 runs to 15 residues. Germline CDR1 reads MDHEN; CDR2 reads SYDVKM. V shed 7 bases, J shed 0 bases, and the junction held 8 bases outside the gene matches. The CDR3 reads CASKVDRASSYEQYF. In DNA, the CDR3 is TGTGCCAGCAAAGTGGACAGGGCGAGCTCCTACGAGCAGTACTTC.

The chain recombines TRBV2 with TRBJ2-6, with TRBD1 matching 8 bases. Germline lookup yields CDR1 SNHLY and CDR2 FYNNEI. V shed 6 bases, J shed 0 bases, and the junction held 10 bases outside the gene matches. The CDR3 totals 18 residues. The CDR3: CASSRRTGSASGANVLTF. CDR3 sequence (DNA): TGTGCCAGCAGCAGGCGGACAGGGTCCGCCTCTGGGGCCAACGTCCTGACTTTC.

The chain recombines TRBV28 with TRBJ1-1; possibly TRBD1 for D (6 bases). Trimming cost V 3 bases and J 5 bases, with 16 bases left between them. The germline gives CDR1 MDHEN, CDR2 SYDVKM. This CDR3 is 15 amino acids long. The CDR3 is CASSFRQGRGTEAFF. In nucleotides, the CDR3 is TGTGCCAGCAGTTTCCGGCAGGGGCGCGGGACTGAAGCTTTCTTT. The variable domain in full, completed from reference TRBV28 and TRBJ1-1, reads DVKVTQSSRYLVKRTGEKVFLECVQDMDHENMFWYRQDPGLGLRLIYFSYDVKMKEKGDIPEGYSVSREKKERFSLILESASTNQTSMYLCASSFRQGRGTEAFFGQGTRLTVV.

Comment on this clone: A much larger clone differs by one base, so this may be a read error. Other nucleotide sequences from this sample produce the same CDR3. The V gene is TRBV27, the J gene TRBJ2-1; possible D gene TRBD2, 5 bases. Looked up from germline, CDR1 is MNHEY and CDR2 is SMNVEV (reference sequence). Between the trimmed V and J ends, which lost 5 bases and 4 bases, there was a span of 9 bases. This CDR3 spans 13 amino acids. CDR3 sequence (DNA): TGTGCCAGCAGTACGACGGGGTACAATGAGCAGTTCTTC. Protein product: CASSTTGYNEQFF.

The genes are TRBV28 and TRBJ2-7, with TRBD2 as a possible D gene (6 bases). Germline values: CDR1 MDHEN, CDR2 SYDVKM. The CDR3 sequence is 15 residues long. Deletions cut 2 bases from V and 4 bases from J, with 15 bases between. For the CDR3, the DNA is TGTGCCAGCAGTTTAACGGGGCCCCGGGGGTACGAGCAGTACTTC. Translation gives CASSLTGPRGYEQYF.

V gene TRBV27 combines with J gene TRBJ2-1; D is unresolved. The germline V gene encodes CDR1 MNHEY and CDR2 SMNVEV (reference sequence). Deletions cut 1 base from V and 9 bases from J, with 13 bases between. This CDR3 is 14 amino acids long. In DNA, the CDR3 is TGTGCCAGCAGTTTATTTGGCCCTAGAGGTGAGCAGTTCTTC. This gives the protein CASSLFGPRGEQFF.

This clone is a singleton in its sample. V gene TRBV5-8 combines with J gene TRBJ2-7; possibly TRBD2 for D (8 bases). Germline V gives CDR1 SGHTS, CDR2 YDEGEE. This CDR3 comprises 18 residues. V lost 4 bases and J lost 6, with 29 bases in between. The CDR3 reads CASSPPLTLAEGAFEQYF. The CDR3 DNA reads as TGTGCCAGCAGCCCCCCCCTGACACTAGCGGAGGGGGCTTTCGAGCAGTACTTC. The full variable domain, in which reference TRBV5-8 and TRBJ2-7 provide the parts outside the CDR3, is EAGVTQSPTHLIKTRGQQATLRCSPISGHTSVYWYQQALGLGLQFLLWYDEGEERNRGNFPPRFSGRQFPNYSSELNVNALELEDSALYLCASSPPLTLAEGAFEQYFGPGTRLTVT.

The chain couples TRBV15 to TRBJ1-2; maybe TRBD1 (5 bases). The CDR3 totals 14 residues. In germline, CDR1 is LNHNV, CDR2 YYDKDF (reference sequence). With 0 bases removed from V and 1 base from J, the gap between germline ends came to 6 bases. The chain's CDR3 is CATSREGVNYGYTF. CDR3 coding DNA: TGTGCCACCAGCAGAGAAGGGGTTAACTATGGCTACACCTTC.

The chain links TRBV9 to TRBJ2-5; 8 positions agree with TRBD2. The CDR3 runs to 16 residues. Germline lookup yields CDR1 SGDLS and CDR2 YYNGEE. V trimming: 0 bases; J trimming: 4 bases; junction bases outside the gene matches: 8. DNA of the CDR3: TGTGCCAGCAGCGTAGGGGCGGGAGGAGGAACAGAGACCCAGTACTTC. Protein product: CASSVGAGGGTETQYF.

This clone was detected a few times. The rearrangement links TRBV28 to TRBJ2-7; TRBD1 aligns across 7 bases. The CDR3 consists of 15 residues. Germline V gives CDR1 MDHEN, CDR2 SYDVKM. V was clipped by 4 bases and J by 6 bases; unmatched bases: 12. CDR3 nucleotides: TGTGCCAGCAGTTCCCTCACAGGGGCCACTAGCGAGCAGTACTTC. Translated, it gives CASSSLTGATSEQYF.

The chain employs TRBV6-4 and TRBJ1-1; D is undetermined. The CDR3 is made up of 14 amino acids. The V end lost 8 bases, the J end lost 3 bases, and 16 bases lay between the germline ends. Germline V gene sequence: CDR1 MRHNA, CDR2 SNTAGT. The CDR3 DNA is TGTGCCAGCTCGCGTGGTGGGGAGGACACTGAAGCTTTCTTT. Amino acids: CASSRGGEDTEAFF.

The chain couples TRBV28 to TRBJ2-3; 11 bases match TRBD2. The germline V gene encodes CDR1 MDHEN and CDR2 SYDVKM. CDR3 length: 17 amino acids. Trimming at V came to 3 bases and at J to 0 bases, leaving 5 bases not matched to a gene. CDR3 sequence: CASSFRRTSGSTDTQYF. CDR3 in DNA: TGTGCCAGCAGTTTCCGGCGGACTAGCGGGAGCACAGATACGCAGTATTTT.

Concerning this clone: Other nucleotide sequences from this sample produce the same CDR3. V usage is TRBV2 and J usage is TRBJ2-3, with 9 bases lining up with TRBD1. This CDR3 has 14 residues. V was clipped by 6 bases and J by 1 base; unmatched bases: 2. Germline CDR1 and CDR2: SNHLY and FYNNEI. The CDR3 loop is CASSRTGGTDTQYF. In DNA form, the CDR3 reads TGTGCCAGCAGCCGGACAGGGGGCACAGATACGCAGTATTTT.

The V and J genes are TRBV9 and TRBJ2-5; 12 bases match TRBD2. The germline gives CDR1 SGDLS, CDR2 YYNGEE. The trim removed 2 bases at V and 9 bases at J, leaving 5 bases unmatched. The CDR3 contains 14 residues. CDR3 region: CASSVLAGGEAQYF. Here the CDR3 DNA reads TGTGCCAGCAGCGTCCTAGCGGGGGGGGAGGCCCAGTACTTC.

CDR3 DNA: TGTGCCAGCAGTCTAGGAACAGGGCTGAGAGAGACCCAGTACTTC. As protein: CASSLGTGLRETQYF. The chain uses TRBV28 and TRBJ2-5; D is perhaps TRBD1 (6 bases). With 5 bases removed from V and 4 bases from J, the gap between germline ends came to 17 bases. The CDR3 totals 15 residues. Germline CDR1 MDHEN, CDR2 SYDVKM.

The chain links TRBV27 to TRBJ2-2, with 14 bases matching TRBD2. V dropped 3 bases and J dropped 6; count of bases not matched to a gene: 9. Germline values: CDR1 MNHEY, CDR2 SMNVEV (reference sequence). The CDR3 consists of 18 residues. The CDR3 spells CASSLKPGTSGSPGELFF. CDR3 sequence (DNA): TGTGCCAGCAGTTTGAAACCCGGGACTAGCGGGAGTCCCGGGGAGCTGTTTTTT.

The table lists this clone with a count of one. The chain is built from TRBV29-1 and TRBJ2-5; tentative D call: TRBD1 (5 bases). Trimming cost V 7 bases and J 1 base, with 13 bases left between them. Germline CDR1 is SQVTM and CDR2 is ANQGSEA. This CDR3 is 13 amino acids long. The DNA for the CDR3 is TGCAGCGCTATGCAGGGTCTCCAAGAGACCCAGTACTTC. This gives the protein CSAMQGLQETQYF. Full variable domain (rest looked up from reference TRBV29-1 and TRBJ2-5): SAVISQKPSRDICQRGTSLTIQCQVDSQVTMMFWYRQQPGQSLTLIATANQGSEATYESGFVIDKFPISRPNLTFSTLTVSNMSPEDSSIYLCSAMQGLQETQYFGPGTRLLVL.

This clone occurred once. The chain uses TRBV28 and TRBJ2-1; TRBD1 matches 7 bases. Trimming removed 5 bases from V and 0 bases from J; junction bases left unmatched: 4. CDR3 length: 15 residues. CDR1 is MDHEN and CDR2 is SYDVKM in the germline V gene. CDR3 DNA: TGTGCCAGCAGTGCAGGGGGTAGCTCCTACAATGAGCAGTTCTTC. The encoded protein is CASSAGGSSYNEQFF.

V usage is TRBV2 and J usage is TRBJ2-5; tentative D call: TRBD2 (6 bases). Germline V gives CDR1 SNHLY, CDR2 FYNNEI. The ends were cut back, 6 bases at V and 3 bases at J, with 14 bases in the middle. This CDR3 region has 14 residues. The CDR3 bases are TGTGCCAGCAGGCCCGGGACTGCTGAAGAGACCCAGTACTTC. Translated: CASRPGTAEETQYF.

The genes are TRBV9 and TRBJ2-6; maybe TRBD1 (6 bases). The CDR3 spans 17 residues. V was pared by 0 bases and J by 0 bases, with 10 bases between. Germline V lookup: CDR1 SGDLS, CDR2 YYNGEE. The CDR3 sequence: CASSVGQENSGANVLTF. The CDR3 bases are TGTGCCAGCAGCGTAGGACAGGAAAACTCTGGGGCCAACGTCCTGACTTTC.

This clone was detected a few times. The chain uses TRBV28 and TRBJ2-7; TRBD1 agrees at 7 bases. CDR3 length: 12 residues. The V and J ends lost 2 bases and 12 bases, in that order; junction bases with no gene match: 7. In germline, CDR1 is MDHEN, CDR2 SYDVKM. This chain's CDR3 is CASSLPQGVWYF. The CDR3 DNA sequence: TGTGCCAGCAGTTTACCCCAGGGGGTTTGGTACTTC.

This clone was seen a single time. CDR3 in DNA: TGTGCCAGCACGGGACTAGCGGGAGGGATACGCACAGATACGCAGTATTTT. This codes for CASTGLAGGIRTDTQYF. The chain carries TRBV7-9 and TRBJ2-3, with TRBD2 identical over 16 bases. This CDR3 has 17 amino acids. V lost 7 bases, J lost 1 base, and 5 bases stayed unmatched. Per the germline V gene, CDR1 is SEHNR and CDR2 is FQNEAQ (reference sequence).